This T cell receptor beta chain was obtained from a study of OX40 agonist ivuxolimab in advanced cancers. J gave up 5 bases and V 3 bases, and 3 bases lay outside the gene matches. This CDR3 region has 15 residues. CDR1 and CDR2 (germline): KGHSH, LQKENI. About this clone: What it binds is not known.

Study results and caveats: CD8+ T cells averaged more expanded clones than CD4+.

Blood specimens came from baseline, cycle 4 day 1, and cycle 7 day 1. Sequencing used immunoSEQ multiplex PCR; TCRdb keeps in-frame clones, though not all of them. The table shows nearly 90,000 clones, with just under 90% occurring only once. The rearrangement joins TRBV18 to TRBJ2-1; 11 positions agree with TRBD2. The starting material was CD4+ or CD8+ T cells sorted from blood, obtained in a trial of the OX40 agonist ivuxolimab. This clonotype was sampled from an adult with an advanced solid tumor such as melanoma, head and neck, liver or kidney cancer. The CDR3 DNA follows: TGTGCCAGCTCACCCGAGGGACTAGCGGACAATGAGCAGTTCTTC. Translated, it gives CASSPEGLADNEQFF.